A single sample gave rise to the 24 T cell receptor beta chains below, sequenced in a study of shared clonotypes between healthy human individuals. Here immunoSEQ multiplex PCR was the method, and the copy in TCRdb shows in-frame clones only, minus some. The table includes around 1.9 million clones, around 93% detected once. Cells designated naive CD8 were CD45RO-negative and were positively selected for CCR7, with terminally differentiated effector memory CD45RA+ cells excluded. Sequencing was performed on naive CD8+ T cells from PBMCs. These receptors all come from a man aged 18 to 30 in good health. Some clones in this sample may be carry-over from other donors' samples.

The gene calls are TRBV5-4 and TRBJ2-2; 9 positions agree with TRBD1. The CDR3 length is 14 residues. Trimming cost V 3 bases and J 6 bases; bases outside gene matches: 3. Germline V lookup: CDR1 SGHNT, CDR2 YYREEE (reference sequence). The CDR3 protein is CASSSRDRAGELFF. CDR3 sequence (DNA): TGTGCCAGCAGCTCCCGGGACAGGGCCGGGGAGCTGTTTTTT.

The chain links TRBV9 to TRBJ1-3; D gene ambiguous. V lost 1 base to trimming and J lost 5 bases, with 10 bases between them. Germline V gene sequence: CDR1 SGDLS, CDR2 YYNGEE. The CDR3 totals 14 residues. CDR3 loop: CASSVNTDRNTIYF. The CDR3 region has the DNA TGTGCCAGCAGCGTAAATACGGATAGAAACACCATATATTTT.

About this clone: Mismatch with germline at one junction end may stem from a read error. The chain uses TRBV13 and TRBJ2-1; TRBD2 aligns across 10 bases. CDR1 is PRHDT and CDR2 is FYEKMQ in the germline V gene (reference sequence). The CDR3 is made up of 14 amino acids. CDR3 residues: CASSVGLAVNEQFF. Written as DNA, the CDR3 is TGTGCCAGCAGCGTAGGACTAGCGGTAAATGAGCAGTTCTTC.

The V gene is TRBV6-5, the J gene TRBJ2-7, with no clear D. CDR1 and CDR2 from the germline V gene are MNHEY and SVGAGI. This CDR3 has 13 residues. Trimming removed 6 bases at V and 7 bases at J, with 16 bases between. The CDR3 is CASSRDRLGEQYF. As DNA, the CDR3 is TGTGCCAGCAGCCGTGACCGGTTAGGGGAGCAGTACTTC.

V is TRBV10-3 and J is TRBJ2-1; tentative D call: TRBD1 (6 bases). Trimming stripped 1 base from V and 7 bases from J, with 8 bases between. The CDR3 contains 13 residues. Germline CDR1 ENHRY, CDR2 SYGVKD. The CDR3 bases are TGTGCCATCAGTGAGTGGCAGGGGAATGAGCAGTTCTTC. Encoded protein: CAISEWQGNEQFF.

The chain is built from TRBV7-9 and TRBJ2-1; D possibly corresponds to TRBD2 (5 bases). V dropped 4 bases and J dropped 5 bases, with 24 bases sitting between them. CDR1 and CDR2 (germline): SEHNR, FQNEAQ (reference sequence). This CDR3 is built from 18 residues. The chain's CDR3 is CASSSPFLATRSHNEQFF. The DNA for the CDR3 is TGTGCCAGCAGCTCCCCCTTTTTAGCGACACGTTCCCACAATGAGCAGTTCTTC.

This chain's CDR3 is CASSKRGAGAFF. CDR3 bases: TGTGCCAGCAGCAAACGGGGGGCCGGGGCTTTCTTT. The V gene is TRBV21-1, the J gene TRBJ1-1. TRBV21-1 represents a pseudogene. This CDR3 region has 12 residues.

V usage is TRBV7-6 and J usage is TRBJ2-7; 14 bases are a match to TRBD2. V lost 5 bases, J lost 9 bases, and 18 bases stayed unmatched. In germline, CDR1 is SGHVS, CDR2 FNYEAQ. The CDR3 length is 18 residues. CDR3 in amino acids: CASSPGTSGSIRGAAQYF. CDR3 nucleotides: TGTGCCAGCAGCCCCGGGACTAGCGGGAGTATCCGCGGTGCGGCGCAGTACTTC.

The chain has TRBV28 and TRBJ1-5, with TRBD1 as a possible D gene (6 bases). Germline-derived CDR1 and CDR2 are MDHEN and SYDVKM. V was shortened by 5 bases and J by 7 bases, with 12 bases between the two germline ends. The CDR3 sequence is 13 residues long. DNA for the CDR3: TGTGCCAGCAGTGACCAACAGGGACAGCCCCAGCATTTT. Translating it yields CASSDQQGQPQHF.

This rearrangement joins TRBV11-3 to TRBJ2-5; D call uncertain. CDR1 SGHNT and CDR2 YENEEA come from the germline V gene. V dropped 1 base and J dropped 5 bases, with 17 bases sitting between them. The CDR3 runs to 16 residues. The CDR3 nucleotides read TGTGCCAGCAGCTTAGGGACGAGTGGTTTACGGGAGACCCAGTACTTC. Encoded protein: CASSLGTSGLRETQYF.

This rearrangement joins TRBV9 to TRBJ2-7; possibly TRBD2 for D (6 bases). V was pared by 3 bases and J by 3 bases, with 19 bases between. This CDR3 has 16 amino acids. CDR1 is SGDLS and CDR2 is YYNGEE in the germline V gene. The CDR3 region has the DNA TGTGCCAGCAGCGAGGGGCCGGGAGTGGAAGACTACGAGCAGTACTTC. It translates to CASSEGPGVEDYEQYF. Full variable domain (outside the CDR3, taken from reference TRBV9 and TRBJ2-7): DSGVTQTPKHLITATGQRVTLRCSPRSGDLSVYWYQQSLDQGLQFLIQYYNGEERAKGNILERFSAQQFPDLHSELNLSSLELGDSALYFCASSEGPGVEDYEQYFGPGTRLTVT.

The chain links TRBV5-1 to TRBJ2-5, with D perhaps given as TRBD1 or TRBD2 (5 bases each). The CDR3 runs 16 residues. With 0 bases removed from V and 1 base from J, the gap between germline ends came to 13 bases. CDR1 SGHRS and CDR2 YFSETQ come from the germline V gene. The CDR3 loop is CASSLGDAGTQETQYF. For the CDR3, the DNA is TGCGCCAGCAGCTTGGGGGATGCAGGGACCCAAGAGACCCAGTACTTC.

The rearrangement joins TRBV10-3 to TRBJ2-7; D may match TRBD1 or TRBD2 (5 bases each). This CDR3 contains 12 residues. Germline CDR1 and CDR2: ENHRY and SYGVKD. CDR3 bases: TGTGTCGCCGGGACGGCGACCTACGAGCAGTACTTC. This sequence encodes CVAGTATYEQYF.

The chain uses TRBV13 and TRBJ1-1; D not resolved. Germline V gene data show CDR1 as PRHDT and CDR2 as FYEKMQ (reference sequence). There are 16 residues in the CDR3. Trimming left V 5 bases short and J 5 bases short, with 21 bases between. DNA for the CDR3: TGTGCCAGCAGCCCGAGCGGGAGCGGAGGGCGGACTGAAGCTTTCTTT. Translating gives CASSPSGSGGRTEAFF.

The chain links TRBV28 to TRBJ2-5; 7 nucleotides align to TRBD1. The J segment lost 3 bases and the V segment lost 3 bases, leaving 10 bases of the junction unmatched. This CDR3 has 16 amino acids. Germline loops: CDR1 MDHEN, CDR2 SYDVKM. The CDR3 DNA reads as TGTGCCAGCAGTTTCCCCCCCGACAGGGCCGAAGAGACCCAGTACTTC. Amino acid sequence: CASSFPPDRAEETQYF. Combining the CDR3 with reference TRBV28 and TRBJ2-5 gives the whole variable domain DVKVTQSSRYLVKRTGEKVFLECVQDMDHENMFWYRQDPGLGLRLIYFSYDVKMKEKGDIPEGYSVSREKKERFSLILESASTNQTSMYLCASSFPPDRAEETQYFGPGTRLLVL.

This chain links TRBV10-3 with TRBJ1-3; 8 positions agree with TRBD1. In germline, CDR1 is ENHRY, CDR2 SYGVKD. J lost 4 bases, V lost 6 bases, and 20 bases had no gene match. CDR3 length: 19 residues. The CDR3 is CAISDILAGTGIGGNTIYF. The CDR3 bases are TGTGCCATCAGCGACATCTTAGCCGGGACAGGAATAGGAGGAAACACCATATATTTT.

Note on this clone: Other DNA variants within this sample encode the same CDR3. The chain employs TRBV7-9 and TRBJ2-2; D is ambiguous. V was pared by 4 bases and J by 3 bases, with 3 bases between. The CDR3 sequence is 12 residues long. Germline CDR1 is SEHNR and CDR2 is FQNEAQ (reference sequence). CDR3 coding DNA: TGTGCCAGCAGCTCTTACACCGGGGAGCTGTTTTTT. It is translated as CASSSYTGELFF.

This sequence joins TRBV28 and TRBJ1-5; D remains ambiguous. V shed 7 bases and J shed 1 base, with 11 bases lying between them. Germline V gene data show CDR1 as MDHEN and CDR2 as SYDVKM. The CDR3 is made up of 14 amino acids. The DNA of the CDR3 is TGTGCCAGCACAACGGGCGCGAGCAATCAGCCCCAGCATTTT. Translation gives CASTTGASNQPQHF. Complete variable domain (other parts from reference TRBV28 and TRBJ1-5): DVKVTQSSRYLVKRTGEKVFLECVQDMDHENMFWYRQDPGLGLRLIYFSYDVKMKEKGDIPEGYSVSREKKERFSLILESASTNQTSMYLCASTTGASNQPQHFGDGTRLSIL.

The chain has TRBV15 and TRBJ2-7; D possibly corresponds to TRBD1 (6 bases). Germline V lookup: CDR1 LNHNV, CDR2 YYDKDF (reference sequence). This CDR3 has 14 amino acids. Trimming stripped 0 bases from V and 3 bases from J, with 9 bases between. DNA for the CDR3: TGTGCCACCAGCAGAGAGATCAGGGGCTACGAGCAGTACTTC. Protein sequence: CATSREIRGYEQYF.

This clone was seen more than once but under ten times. This CDR3 is CASSLLPGDTEAFF. The CDR3 DNA reads as TGTGCCAGCAGTTTATTGCCAGGGGATACTGAAGCTTTCTTT. This chain uses TRBV28 with TRBJ1-1, with D possibly TRBD1 on 6 matching bases. V was clipped by 1 base and J by 5 bases, with 11 bases between them. Per germline, CDR1 MDHEN and CDR2 SYDVKM. This CDR3 has 14 residues.

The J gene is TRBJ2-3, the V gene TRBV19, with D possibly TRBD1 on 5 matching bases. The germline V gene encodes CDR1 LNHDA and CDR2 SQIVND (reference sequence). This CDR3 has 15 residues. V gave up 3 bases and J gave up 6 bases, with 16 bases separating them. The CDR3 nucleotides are TGTGCCAGTAGTATGGGGCAGGCTCTGTGGGATACGCAGTATTTT. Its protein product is CASSMGQALWDTQYF.

CDR3 region: CASSLIVSSVYNEQFF. CDR3 bases: TGTGCCAGCAGTTTAATAGTCTCTTCGGTTTACAATGAGCAGTTCTTC. This chain connects TRBV28 to TRBJ2-1, with D hard to call. V lost 2 bases and J 4 bases, leaving 15 bases between the germline ends. Germline lookup yields CDR1 MDHEN and CDR2 SYDVKM. This CDR3 is built from 16 residues.

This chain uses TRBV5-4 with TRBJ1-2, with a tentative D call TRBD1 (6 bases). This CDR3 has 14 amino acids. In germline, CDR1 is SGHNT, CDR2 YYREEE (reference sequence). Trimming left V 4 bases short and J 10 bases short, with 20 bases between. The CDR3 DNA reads TGTGCCAGCAGCCTGGGGGACGGGACACCATCCTACACCTTC. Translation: CASSLGDGTPSYTF.

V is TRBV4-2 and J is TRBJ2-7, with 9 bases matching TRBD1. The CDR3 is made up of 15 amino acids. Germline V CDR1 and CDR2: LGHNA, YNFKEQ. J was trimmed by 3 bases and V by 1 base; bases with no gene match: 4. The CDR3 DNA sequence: TGTGCCAGCAGCCAAGTTCTGGACAGGGGCTACGAGCAGTACTTC. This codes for CASSQVLDRGYEQYF.